What follows are 26 T cell receptor beta chains derived from one specimen sequenced in a study of T cell responses to AZD1222 COVID-19 vaccine. This table comes from immunoSEQ multiplex PCR, and its TCRdb copy is limited to in-frame clones, with some not included. This sample has around 170,000 clones, with approximately 91% found just once. Source: peripheral blood, taken on day 0 of AZD1222 vaccination. Source of these receptors: an adult in good health.

This clone was seen a few times. The rearrangement joins TRBV20-1 to TRBJ2-6, with D unclear. Trimming took 3 bases from V and 0 from J, leaving 9 bases between them. The CDR3 is made up of 15 amino acids. Per the germline V gene, CDR1 is DFQATT and CDR2 is SNEGSKA (reference sequence). The CDR3 spells CSASGPASGANVLTF. DNA of the CDR3: TGCAGTGCTAGTGGTCCGGCCTCTGGGGCCAACGTCCTGACTTTC.

The rearrangement links TRBV28 to TRBJ2-5, with 8 bases aligning to TRBD1. The germline CDR1 and CDR2 sequences are MDHEN and SYDVKM. After removal of 2 bases from V and 5 bases from J, the junction contained 4 bases not matched to a gene. This CDR3 has 14 residues. CDR3 coding DNA: TGTGCCAGCAGTTTAGGGGGACAGGCGGAGACCCAGTACTTC. Translating gives CASSLGGQAETQYF.

The V call is TRBV7-3, the J call TRBJ2-5, with TRBD2 matching over 9 bases. V shed 5 bases and J 1 base; nucleotides not matched to a gene: 8. This CDR3 is built from 16 residues. Per germline, CDR1 SGHTA and CDR2 FQGTGA. The CDR3 nucleotides read TGTGCCAGCAGCCCAGGGACTAGCCGTTTCCAAGAGACCCAGTACTTC. Protein product: CASSPGTSRFQETQYF.

This chain joins TRBV5-1 and TRBJ2-1; 14 nucleotides line up with TRBD2. V trimming: 1 base; J trimming: 7 bases; junction bases outside the gene matches: 10. This CDR3 contains 18 residues. CDR1 is SGHRS, CDR2 YFSETQ, per germline. Written as DNA, the CDR3 is TGCGCCAGCAGCTTGATTGGGACTAGCGGGAGTGTGGAGAATGAGCAGTTCTTC. Amino acids: CASSLIGTSGSVENEQFF.

The rearrangement joins TRBV19 to TRBJ1-5; the D gene is possibly TRBD1 (6 bases). Between the trimmed V and J ends, which lost 5 bases and 6 bases, there was a span of 14 bases. CDR3 length equals 14 residues. Germline V gives CDR1 LNHDA, CDR2 SQIVND (reference sequence). CDR3 protein: CASSPTGSLQPQHF. The DNA of the CDR3 is TGTGCCAGTAGTCCGACAGGAAGTCTTCAGCCCCAGCATTTT.

The chain links TRBV6-2 or TRBV6-3 to TRBJ1-1; D is unclear. This CDR3 is built from 15 residues. V was clipped by 0 bases and J by 5 bases, with 13 bases between them. CDR1 is MNHEY and CDR2 is SVGEGT in the germline V gene. Here the CDR3 DNA reads TGTGCCAGCAGTTACTCGAGAGGGTGGGTAACTGAAGCTTTCTTT. As protein: CASSYSRGWVTEAFF.

The rearrangement uses TRBV3-1 (or the pseudogene TRBV3-2) and TRBJ2-7; 9 bases map to TRBD2. Per germline, CDR1 LGHDT and CDR2 YNNKEL (reference sequence). The CDR3 is made up of 18 amino acids. Trimming at V came to 4 bases and at J to 2 bases, leaving 15 bases not matched to a gene. DNA for the CDR3: TGTGCCAGCAGCCCGGAGGGTAGCGGGGGAGCCGGTGCCTACGAGCAGTACTTC. Translated: CASSPEGSGGAGAYEQYF.

J is TRBJ2-1 and V is TRBV18; D may correspond to TRBD1 or TRBD2 (5 bases each). This CDR3 spans 16 amino acids. Germline CDR1 KGHSH, CDR2 LQKENI. V was cut by 6 bases and J by 1 base, with 16 bases left in between. DNA for the CDR3: TGTGCCAGCTCCCCCGGGACCCCGCATTCCTACAATGAGCAGTTCTTC. This encodes CASSPGTPHSYNEQFF. Together with reference TRBV18 and TRBJ2-1, the CDR3 gives the full variable domain: NAGVMQNPRHLVRRRGQEARLRCSPMKGHSHVYWYRQLPEEGLKFMVYLQKENIIDESGMPKERFSAEFPKEGPSILRIQQVVRGDSAAYFCASSPGTPHSYNEQFFGPGTRLTVL.

CDR3 coding DNA: TGTGCCAGTAGTATAGCACGCGGGGGAGTTTCTAGCACAGATACGCAGTATTTT. Its protein is CASSIARGGVSSTDTQYF. This chain joins TRBV19 and TRBJ2-3; TRBD2 matches at 7 bases. The length of the CDR3 is 18 residues. Germline loops: CDR1 LNHDA, CDR2 SQIVND (reference sequence). V was pared by 1 base and J by 0 bases, with 10 bases of the junction left unmatched.

The table lists this clone with a count of one. The V and J genes are TRBV27 and TRBJ1-3; a possible D gene is TRBD1 (6 bases). Germline lookup yields CDR1 MNHEY and CDR2 SMNVEV (reference sequence). The CDR3 is 14 residues long. V lost 4 bases and J lost 4, with 11 bases in between. The CDR3 sequence is CASSSGVAGNTIYF. The DNA for the CDR3 is TGTGCCAGCAGTTCAGGGGTGGCGGGAAACACCATATATTTT.

The genes are TRBV28 and TRBJ2-3; 7 bases align to TRBD1. Germline V CDR1 and CDR2: MDHEN, SYDVKM. The CDR3 runs 15 residues. V trimming: 5 bases; J trimming: 1 base; junction bases outside the gene matches: 6. The CDR3 loop reads CASSINQGGTDTQYF. The CDR3 DNA sequence: TGTGCCAGCAGTATCAATCAGGGGGGCACAGATACGCAGTATTTT.

This clone was seen a single time. This chain connects TRBV6-5 to TRBJ2-2; D perhaps matches TRBD2 (5 bases). The germline V and J ends were trimmed by 0 bases and 7 bases, with 6 bases remaining between them. CDR1 is MNHEY, CDR2 SVGAGI, per germline. This CDR3 spans 13 amino acids. The CDR3 is CASSYSGVGELFF. The CDR3 nucleotides read TGTGCCAGCAGTTACTCCGGGGTCGGGGAGCTGTTTTTT.

The chain carries TRBV11-2 and TRBJ2-7; D possibly corresponds to TRBD1 (5 bases). Trimming took 1 base from V and 2 from J, leaving 15 bases between them. Germline V lookup: CDR1 SGHAT, CDR2 FQNNGV. There are 16 residues in the CDR3. DNA for the CDR3: TGTGCCAGCAGCTTAGTAGGGCGTTCGACAGCCTACGAGCAGTACTTC. Its translation is CASSLVGRSTAYEQYF.

In regard to this clone: At one boundary the junction diverges from the germline segment, which might be a read error. V usage is TRBV4-2 and J usage is TRBJ2-7; perhaps TRBD2 as D (5 bases). There are 13 residues in the CDR3. CDR1 and CDR2 (germline): LGHNA, YNFKEQ. CDR3 protein: CASRQGSGNEQYF. The CDR3 nucleotides read TGTGCCAGCAGACAAGGGTCGGGGAACGAGCAGTACTTC.

The rearrangement joins TRBV7-8 to TRBJ1-5, with a weak D call TRBD1 (5 bases). Trimming removed 1 base at V and 6 bases at J, with 10 bases between. The CDR3 is made up of 14 amino acids. Germline assignment: CDR1 SGHVS and CDR2 FQNEAQ. The CDR3 DNA reads TGTGCCAGCAGCTTAGAAGGGGAGGTTCAGCCCCAGCATTTT. Amino acid sequence: CASSLEGEVQPQHF.

The chain recombines TRBV7-9 with TRBJ2-3, with TRBD2 identical over 11 bases. CDR1 SEHNR and CDR2 FQNEAQ come from the germline V gene (reference sequence). This CDR3 has 15 residues. The V gene end was trimmed by 9 bases and the J gene end by 3 bases; junction bases not matched to a gene: 8. The CDR3 sequence: CASNIAGGPTDTQYF. The CDR3 DNA reads as TGTGCCAGTAACATAGCGGGGGGGCCGACAGATACGCAGTATTTT.

The V call is TRBV28, the J call TRBJ1-1; D remains unclear. The V gene lost 8 bases and the J gene lost 0 bases, with 13 bases spanning the gap. The CDR3 runs 14 residues. Per the germline V gene, CDR1 is MDHEN and CDR2 is SYDVKM. The CDR3 region has the DNA TGTGCCAGCCTCGTGGGTGCCATGAACACTGAAGCTTTCTTT. Residues: CASLVGAMNTEAFF.

The rearrangement links TRBV21-1 to TRBJ2-1; no check of the table's D call, TRBD1, against the DNA was made. TRBV21-1 has pseudogene status. The CDR3 length is 13 residues. This chain's CDR3 is CASSGHKGLLQFF. The CDR3 DNA is TGTGCCAGCAGCGGACACAAGGGCCTTCTACAGTTCTTC.

This sequence joins TRBV18 and TRBJ1-1; no clear D gene. Trimming pared 6 bases from V and 8 bases from J, leaving 13 bases between. The CDR3 length is 12 residues. Germline V gene data show CDR1 as KGHSH and CDR2 as LQKENI. The CDR3 reads CASSWEGGEAFF. The CDR3 DNA reads TGTGCCAGCTCTTGGGAGGGAGGAGAAGCTTTCTTT.

This chain connects TRBV6-1 to TRBJ1-1; possibly TRBD1 for D (6 bases). This CDR3 has 14 amino acids. Between the trimmed V and J ends, which lost 6 bases and 0 bases, there was a span of 11 bases. The germline V gene has CDR1 MNHNS and CDR2 SASEGT. The CDR3 bases are TGTGCCAGCAGCGACAGGCCTATGAACACTGAAGCTTTCTTT. Its protein product is CASSDRPMNTEAFF.

This chain uses TRBV29-1 with TRBJ2-1; 7 bases fit TRBD1. This CDR3 comprises 13 residues. The germline gives CDR1 SQVTM, CDR2 ANQGSEA. V lost 7 bases, J lost 3 bases, and 6 bases stayed unmatched. The CDR3 DNA follows: TGCAGCGCCCAGGGGGATAACTACAATGAGCAGTTCTTC. As protein: CSAQGDNYNEQFF.

The genes are TRBV27 and TRBJ2-7; D tentatively fits TRBD1 or TRBD2 (7 bases each). This CDR3 comprises 15 residues. Germline CDR1 and CDR2: MNHEY and SMNVEV (reference sequence). V lost 6 bases to trimming and J lost 7 bases, with 22 bases between them. The CDR3 protein is CASSLPGGGGAEQYF. For the CDR3, the DNA is TGTGCCAGCAGCCTACCGGGAGGAGGGGGCGCGGAGCAGTACTTC.

The chain combines TRBV20-1 with TRBJ2-7; unclear D gene. This CDR3 contains 13 residues. Germline-derived CDR1 and CDR2 are DFQATT and SNEGSKA (reference sequence). V shed 3 bases and J shed 0 bases, with 9 bases lying between them. CDR3 in amino acids: CSASELSSYEQYF. In DNA, the CDR3 is TGCAGTGCTAGTGAACTGAGCTCCTACGAGCAGTACTTC.

The V and J genes are TRBV6-4 and TRBJ2-2; D remains ambiguous. Germline V gene sequence: CDR1 MRHNA, CDR2 SNTAGT. CDR3 length: 14 residues. Trimming took off 0 bases at V and 4 bases at J, with 6 bases between the two ends. The CDR3: CASSDSPGTGELFF. In DNA, the CDR3 is TGTGCCAGCAGTGACTCCCCGGGCACCGGGGAGCTGTTTTTT.

The chain joins TRBV12-3 or TRBV12-4 to TRBJ2-3; D unclear. The CDR3 is 11 amino acids. V was pared by 6 bases and J by 6 bases, with 7 bases between. CDR3 in amino acids: CASRWSDTQYF. CDR3 DNA: TGTGCCAGCAGATGGTCTGATACGCAGTATTTT.

This clone was seen only once. The rearrangement uses TRBV12-3 or TRBV12-4 and TRBJ1-1; 7 positions agree with TRBD1. V shed 5 bases and J 6 bases; nucleotides not matched to a gene: 6. The CDR3 loop spans 13 amino acids. The CDR3 DNA follows: TGTGCCAGCAGTCCGGGACAGTGGGCTGAAGCTTTCTTT. This encodes CASSPGQWAEAFF.